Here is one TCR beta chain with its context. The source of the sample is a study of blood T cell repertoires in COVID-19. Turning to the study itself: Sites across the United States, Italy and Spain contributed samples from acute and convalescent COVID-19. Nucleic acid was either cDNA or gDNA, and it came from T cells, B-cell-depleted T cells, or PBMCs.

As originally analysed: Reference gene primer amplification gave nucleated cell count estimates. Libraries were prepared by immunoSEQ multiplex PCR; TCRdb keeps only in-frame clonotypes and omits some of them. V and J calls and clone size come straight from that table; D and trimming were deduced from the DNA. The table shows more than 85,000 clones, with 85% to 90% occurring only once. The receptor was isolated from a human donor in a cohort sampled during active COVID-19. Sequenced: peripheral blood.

CDR3 DNA sequence: TGCGCCAGCAGCTGGGACTACGGAAACACCGGGGAGCTGTTTTTT. This encodes CASSWDYGNTGELFF. The chain has TRBV4-1 and TRBJ2-2; 7 bases are a match to TRBD2. Germline-derived CDR1 and CDR2 are MGHRA and YSYEKL. This CDR3 has 15 residues. V gave up 5 bases and J gave up 2 bases; unmatched junction bases: 5.